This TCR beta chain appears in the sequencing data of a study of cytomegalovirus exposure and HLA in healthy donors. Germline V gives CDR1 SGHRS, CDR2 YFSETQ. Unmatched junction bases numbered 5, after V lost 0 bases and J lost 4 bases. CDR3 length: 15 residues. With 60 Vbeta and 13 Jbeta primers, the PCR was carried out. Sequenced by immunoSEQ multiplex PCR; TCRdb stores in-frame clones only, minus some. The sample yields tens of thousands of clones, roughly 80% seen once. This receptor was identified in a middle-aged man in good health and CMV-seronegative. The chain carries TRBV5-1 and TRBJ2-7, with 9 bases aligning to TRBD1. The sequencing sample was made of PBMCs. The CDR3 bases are TGCGCCAGCAGCTTGGGGGACAGGGATCTGTACGAGCAGTACTTC. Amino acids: CASSLGDRDLYEQYF.